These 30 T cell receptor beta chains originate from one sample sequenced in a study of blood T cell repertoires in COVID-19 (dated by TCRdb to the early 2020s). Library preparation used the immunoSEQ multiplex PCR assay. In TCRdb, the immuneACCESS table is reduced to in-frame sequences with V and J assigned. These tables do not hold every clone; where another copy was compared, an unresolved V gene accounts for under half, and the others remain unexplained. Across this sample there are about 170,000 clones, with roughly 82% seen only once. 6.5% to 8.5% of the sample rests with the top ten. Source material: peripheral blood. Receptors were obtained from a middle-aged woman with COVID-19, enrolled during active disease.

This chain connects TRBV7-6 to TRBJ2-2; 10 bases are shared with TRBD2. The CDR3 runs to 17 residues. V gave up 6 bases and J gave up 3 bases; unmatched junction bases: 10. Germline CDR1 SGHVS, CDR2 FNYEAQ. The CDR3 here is CASRPYISGGDTGELFF. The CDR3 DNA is TGTGCCAGCAGACCTTATATCAGCGGGGGGGACACCGGGGAGCTGTTTTTT.

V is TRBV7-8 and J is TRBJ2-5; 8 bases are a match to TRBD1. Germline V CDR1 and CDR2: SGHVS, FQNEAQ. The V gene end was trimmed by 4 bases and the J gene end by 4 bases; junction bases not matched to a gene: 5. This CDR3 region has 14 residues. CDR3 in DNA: TGTGCCAGCAGCTCCAGGGGGCTAGCAGAGACCCAGTACTTC. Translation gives CASSSRGLAETQYF.

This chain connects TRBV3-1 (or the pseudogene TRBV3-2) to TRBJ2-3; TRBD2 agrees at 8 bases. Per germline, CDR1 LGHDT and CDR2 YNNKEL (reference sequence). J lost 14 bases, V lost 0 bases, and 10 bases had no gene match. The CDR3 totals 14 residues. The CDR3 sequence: CASSQDSGGRWLYF. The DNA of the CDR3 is TGTGCCAGCAGCCAAGATTCTGGCGGGAGGTGGTTGTATTTT.

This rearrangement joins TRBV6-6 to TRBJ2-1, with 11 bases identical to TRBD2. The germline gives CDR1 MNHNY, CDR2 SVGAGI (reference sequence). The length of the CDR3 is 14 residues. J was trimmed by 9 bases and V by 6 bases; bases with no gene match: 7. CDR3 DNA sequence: TGTGCCAGCAGAGATAGCGGGGGGGCCGGTGAGCAGTTCTTC. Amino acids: CASRDSGGAGEQFF.

CDR3 loop: CASRIQGSGNTIYF. CDR3 DNA: TGTGCCAGTAGGATACAGGGCTCTGGAAACACCATATATTTT. This rearrangement joins TRBV19 to TRBJ1-3, with D perhaps matching TRBD1 (6 bases). Deletions cut 6 bases from V and 0 bases from J, with 9 bases between. The CDR3 runs to 14 residues. CDR1 is LNHDA and CDR2 is SQIVND in the germline V gene (reference sequence).

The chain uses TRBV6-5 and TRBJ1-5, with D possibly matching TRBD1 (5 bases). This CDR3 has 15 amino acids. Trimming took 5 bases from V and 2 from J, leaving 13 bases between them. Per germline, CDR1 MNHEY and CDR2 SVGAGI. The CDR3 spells CASSIGQGRNQPQHF. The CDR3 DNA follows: TGTGCCAGCAGTATTGGACAAGGCCGCAATCAGCCCCAGCATTTT.

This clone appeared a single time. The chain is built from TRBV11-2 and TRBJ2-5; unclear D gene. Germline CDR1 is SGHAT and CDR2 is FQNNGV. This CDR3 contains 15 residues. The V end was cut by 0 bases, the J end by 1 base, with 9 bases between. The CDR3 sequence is CASSLDRGSQETQYF. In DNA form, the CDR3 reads TGTGCCAGCAGCTTAGATCGAGGCAGCCAAGAGACCCAGTACTTC.

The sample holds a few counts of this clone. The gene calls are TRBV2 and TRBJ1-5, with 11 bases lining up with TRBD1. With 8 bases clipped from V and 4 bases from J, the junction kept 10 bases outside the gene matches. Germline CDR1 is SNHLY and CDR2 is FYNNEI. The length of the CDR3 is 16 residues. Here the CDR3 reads CASERDRGIQNQPQHF. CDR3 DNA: TGTGCCAGCGAACGGGACAGGGGGATACAGAATCAGCCCCAGCATTTT.

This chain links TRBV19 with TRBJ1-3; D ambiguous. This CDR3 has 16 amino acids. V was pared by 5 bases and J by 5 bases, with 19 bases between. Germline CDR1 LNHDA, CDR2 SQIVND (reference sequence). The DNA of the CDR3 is TGTGCCAGTAGTCCACCCGAGGGCAGGCGCCGAAACACCATATATTTT. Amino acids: CASSPPEGRRRNTIYF.

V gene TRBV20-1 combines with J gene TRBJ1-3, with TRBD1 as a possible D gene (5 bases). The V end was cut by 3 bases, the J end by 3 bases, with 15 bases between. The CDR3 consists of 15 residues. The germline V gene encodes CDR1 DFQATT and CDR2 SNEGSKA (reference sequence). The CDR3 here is CSASGGTKYGNTIYF. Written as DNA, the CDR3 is TGCAGTGCTAGTGGCGGGACGAAGTATGGAAACACCATATATTTT.

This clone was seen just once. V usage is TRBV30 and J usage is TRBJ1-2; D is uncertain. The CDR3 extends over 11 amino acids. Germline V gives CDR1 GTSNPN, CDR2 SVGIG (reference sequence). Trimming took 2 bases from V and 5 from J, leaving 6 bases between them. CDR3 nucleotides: TGTGCCTGGAGTCAGCGGTATGGCTACACCTTC. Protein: CAWSQRYGYTF.

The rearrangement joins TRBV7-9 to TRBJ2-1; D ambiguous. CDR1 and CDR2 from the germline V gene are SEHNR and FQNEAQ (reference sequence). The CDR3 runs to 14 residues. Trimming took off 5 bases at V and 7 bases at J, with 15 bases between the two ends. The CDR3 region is CASSPRHKVNEQFF. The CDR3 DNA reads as TGTGCCAGCAGCCCCCGACATAAGGTGAATGAGCAGTTCTTC.

The CDR3 nucleotides are TGTGCCAGTAGTATTATGGGCCAGACAAATCAGCCCCAGCATTTT. The encoded protein is CASSIMGQTNQPQHF. This chain joins TRBV19 and TRBJ1-5; D is undetermined. The germline CDR1 and CDR2 sequences are LNHDA and SQIVND (reference sequence). Trimming removed 3 bases from V and 4 bases from J, with 13 bases in between. The CDR3 contains 15 residues.

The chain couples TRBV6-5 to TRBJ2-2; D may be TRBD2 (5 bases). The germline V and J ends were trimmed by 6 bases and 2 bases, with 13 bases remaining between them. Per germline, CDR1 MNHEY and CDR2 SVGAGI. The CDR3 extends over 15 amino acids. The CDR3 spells CASRARSGNTGELFF. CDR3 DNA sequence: TGTGCCAGCAGGGCTCGGAGCGGCAACACCGGGGAGCTGTTTTTT.

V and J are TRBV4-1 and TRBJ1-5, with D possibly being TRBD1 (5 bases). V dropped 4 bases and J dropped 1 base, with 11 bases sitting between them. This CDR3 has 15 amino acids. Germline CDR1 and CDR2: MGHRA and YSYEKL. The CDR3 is CASSLHRGSNQPQHF. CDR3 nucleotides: TGCGCCAGCAGCCTCCATAGGGGCAGCAATCAGCCCCAGCATTTT.

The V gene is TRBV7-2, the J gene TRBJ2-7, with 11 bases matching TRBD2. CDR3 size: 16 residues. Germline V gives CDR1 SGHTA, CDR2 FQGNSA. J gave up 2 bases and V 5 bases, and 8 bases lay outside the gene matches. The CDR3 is CASSDTSGGLTYEQYF. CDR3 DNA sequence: TGTGCCAGCAGCGATACTAGCGGGGGACTAACCTACGAGCAGTACTTC.

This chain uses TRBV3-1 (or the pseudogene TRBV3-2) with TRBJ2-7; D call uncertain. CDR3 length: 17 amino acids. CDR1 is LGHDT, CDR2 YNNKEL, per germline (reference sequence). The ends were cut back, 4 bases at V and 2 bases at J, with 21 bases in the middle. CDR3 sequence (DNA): TGTGCCAGCAGCCCTCCCCTAGGTCTCACACCTACCTACGAGCAGTACTTC. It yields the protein CASSPPLGLTPTYEQYF.

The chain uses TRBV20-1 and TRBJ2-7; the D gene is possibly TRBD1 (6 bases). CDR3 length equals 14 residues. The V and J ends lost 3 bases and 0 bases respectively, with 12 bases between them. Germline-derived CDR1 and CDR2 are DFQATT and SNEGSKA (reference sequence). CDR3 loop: CSASSGVLSYEQYV. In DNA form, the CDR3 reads TGCAGTGCTAGTTCAGGGGTCCTCTCCTACGAGCAGTACGTC.

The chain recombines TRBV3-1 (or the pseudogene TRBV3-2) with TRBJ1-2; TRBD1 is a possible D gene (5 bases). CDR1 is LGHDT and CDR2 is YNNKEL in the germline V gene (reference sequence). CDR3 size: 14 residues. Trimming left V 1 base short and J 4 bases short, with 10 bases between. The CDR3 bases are TGTGCCAGCAGCCAAGGTGACAGAATCTATGGCTACACCTTC. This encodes CASSQGDRIYGYTF.

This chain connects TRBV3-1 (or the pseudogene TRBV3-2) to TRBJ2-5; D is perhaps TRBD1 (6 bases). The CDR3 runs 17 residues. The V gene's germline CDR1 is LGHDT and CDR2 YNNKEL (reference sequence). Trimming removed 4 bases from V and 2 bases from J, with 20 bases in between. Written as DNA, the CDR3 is TGTGCCAGCAGCCCCAGGGGCAGCTACAGACTACAAGAGACCCAGTACTTC. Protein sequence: CASSPRGSYRLQETQYF.

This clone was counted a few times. The CDR3 DNA follows: TGTGCCAGCAGATTGCGGGACGGACTTTACGAGCAGTACTTC. This codes for CASRLRDGLYEQYF. The chain has TRBV27 and TRBJ2-7, with D possibly being TRBD2 (6 bases). This CDR3 region has 14 residues. In germline, CDR1 is MNHEY, CDR2 SMNVEV (reference sequence). Trimming left V 6 bases short and J 4 bases short, with 16 bases between.

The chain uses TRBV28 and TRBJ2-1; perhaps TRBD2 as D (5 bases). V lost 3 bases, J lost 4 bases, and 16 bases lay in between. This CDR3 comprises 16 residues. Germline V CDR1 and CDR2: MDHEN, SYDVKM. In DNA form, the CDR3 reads TGTGCCAGCAGTTTCTTCGGGAACAGAAAATACAATGAGCAGTTCTTC. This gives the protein CASSFFGNRKYNEQFF.

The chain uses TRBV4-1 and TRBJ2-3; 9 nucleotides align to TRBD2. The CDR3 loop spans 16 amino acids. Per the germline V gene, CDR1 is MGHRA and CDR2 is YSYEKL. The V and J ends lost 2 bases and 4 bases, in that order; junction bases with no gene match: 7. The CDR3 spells CASSQRSGGGSDTQYF. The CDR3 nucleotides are TGCGCCAGCAGCCAACGTAGCGGGGGTGGATCAGATACGCAGTATTTT.

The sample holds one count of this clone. CDR3 in DNA: TGTGCCAGCAGTTTACAGGCCGCGCGGGGAACTGAAGCTTTCTTT. This codes for CASSLQAARGTEAFF. The chain has TRBV27 and TRBJ1-1; unclear D gene. Between the trimmed V and J ends, which lost 2 bases and 5 bases, there was a span of 15 bases. This CDR3 has 15 residues. Germline V CDR1 and CDR2: MNHEY, SMNVEV (reference sequence).

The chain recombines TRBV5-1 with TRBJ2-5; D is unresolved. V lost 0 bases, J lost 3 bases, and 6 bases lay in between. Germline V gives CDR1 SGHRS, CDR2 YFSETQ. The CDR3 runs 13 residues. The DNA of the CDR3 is TGCGCCAGCAGCTTGGGGCTAGAAGAGACCCAGTACTTC. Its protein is CASSLGLEETQYF. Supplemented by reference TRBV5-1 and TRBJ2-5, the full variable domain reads KAGVTQTPRYLIKTRGQQVTLSCSPISGHRSVSWYQQTPGQGLQFLFEYFSETQRNKGNFPGRFSGRQFSNSRSEMNVSTLELGDSALYLCASSLGLEETQYFGPGTRLLVL.

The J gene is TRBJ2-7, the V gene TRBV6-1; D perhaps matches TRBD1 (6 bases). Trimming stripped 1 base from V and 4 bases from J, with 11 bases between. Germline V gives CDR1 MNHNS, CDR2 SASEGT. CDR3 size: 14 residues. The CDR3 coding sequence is TGTGCCAGCAGTGAAGAGGACAGCTTATACGAGCAGTACTTC. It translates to CASSEEDSLYEQYF.

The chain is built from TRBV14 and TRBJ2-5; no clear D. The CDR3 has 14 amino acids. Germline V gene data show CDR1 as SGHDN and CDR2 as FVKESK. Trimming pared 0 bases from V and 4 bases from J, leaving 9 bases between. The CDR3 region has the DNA TGTGCCAGCAGCCAAGATCTGGCTTTAGAGACCCAGTACTTC. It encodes CASSQDLALETQYF.

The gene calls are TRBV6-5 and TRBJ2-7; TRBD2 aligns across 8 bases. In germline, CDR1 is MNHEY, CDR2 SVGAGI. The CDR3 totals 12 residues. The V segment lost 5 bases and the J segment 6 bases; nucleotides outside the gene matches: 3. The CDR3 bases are TGTGCCAGCAGTAGCGGGAGTGGCGAGCAGTACTTC. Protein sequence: CASSSGSGEQYF.

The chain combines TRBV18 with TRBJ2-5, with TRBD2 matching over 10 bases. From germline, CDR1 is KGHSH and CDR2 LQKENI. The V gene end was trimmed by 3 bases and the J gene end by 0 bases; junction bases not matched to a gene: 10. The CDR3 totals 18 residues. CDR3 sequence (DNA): TGTGCCAGCTCACCGGGGCTAGCGGGAGTGACGTACCAAGAGACCCAGTACTTC. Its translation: CASSPGLAGVTYQETQYF.

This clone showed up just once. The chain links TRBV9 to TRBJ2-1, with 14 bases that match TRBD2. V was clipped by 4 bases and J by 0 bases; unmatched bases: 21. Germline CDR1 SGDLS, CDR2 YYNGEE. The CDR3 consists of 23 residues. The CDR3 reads CASSFPMEPAGLAGGSSYNEQFF. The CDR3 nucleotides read TGTGCCAGCAGCTTCCCCATGGAGCCGGCAGGACTAGCGGGGGGAAGCTCCTACAATGAGCAGTTCTTC.